This T cell receptor beta chain was found in a study of CD8 T cells in ankylosing spondylitis. Concerning this clonotype: Its specificity is unknown.

The CDR3 has 14 amino acids. Germline values: CDR1 SGHAT, CDR2 FQNNGV. V was shortened by 0 bases and J by 6 bases, with 11 bases between the two germline ends. Study-level results: Ankylosing spondylitis blood appeared to carry a characteristic TCR beta motif of roughly eight highly homologous variants.

TCRdb reanalysed the 5' RACE reads using MiXCR and keeps one entry per CDR3 protein. Here the sample spans about 700,000 distinct CDR3 sequences, roughly 20% being singletons. This TCR came from a male donor with ankylosing spondylitis. Sequenced: blood, either unsorted or a sorted T cell fraction (not recorded which). V usage is TRBV11-2 and J usage is TRBJ1-1; TRBD1 is a possible D gene (5 bases). The CDR3 spells CASSLDNRNAEAFF. CDR3 nucleotide sequence: TGTGCCAGCAGCTTAGATAACAGGAATGCTGAAGCTTTCTTT.